These 20 T cell receptor beta chains were sequenced from one sample in a study of CD8+CD57+ T cells in acquired aplastic anemia. For CDR3 and TCR beta VDJ profiling, genomic DNA was the template used. MiXCR, run by TCRdb on the reads, gives a single entry per CDR3 protein. The table records some 200,000 distinct CDR3 sequences, about a third of them present only once. Sequenced sample: sorted CD4+, CD8+, or CD8+CD57+ T cells (not recorded which) from PBMCs. These receptors all stem from a human donor in good health, serving as a control.

A few counts support this clonotype. The chain links TRBV7-3 to TRBJ1-6; D remains ambiguous. This CDR3 is built from 15 residues. V was shortened by 6 bases and J by 3 bases, with 12 bases between the two germline ends. CDR1 is SGHTA and CDR2 is FQGTGA in the germline V gene. In nucleotides, the CDR3 is TGTGCCAGCAGACATAGACAAGACTATAATTCACCCCTCCACTTT. Translated, it gives CASRHRQDYNSPLHF.

The chain recombines TRBV7-6 with TRBJ2-7, with TRBD1 as a possible D gene (6 bases). The length of the CDR3 is 13 residues. Looked up from germline, CDR1 is SGHVS and CDR2 is FNYEAQ. V lost 5 bases to trimming and J lost 2 bases, with 10 bases between them. CDR3 amino acids: CASSPQGPYEQYF. The CDR3 region has the DNA TGTGCCAGCAGCCCGCAGGGGCCCTACGAGCAGTACTTC.

A note on this clonotype: With a much larger clone just one base away, this may be a read error. The gene calls are TRBV11-1 and TRBJ2-7, with 7 bases matching TRBD1. The CDR3 has 15 amino acids. Per germline, CDR1 SGHAT and CDR2 FQDESV (reference sequence). J gave up 7 bases and V 5 bases, and 14 bases lay outside the gene matches. CDR3 in DNA: TGTGCCAGCAGCCTCGGGACAGCGAACTACAATGAGCAGTACTTC. Translation gives CASSLGTANYNEQYF.

This clonotype was found many times. V is TRBV7-9 and J is TRBJ2-7, with D tentatively TRBD1 or TRBD2 (7 bases each). V lost 5 bases, J lost 2 bases, and 16 bases lay in between. Germline CDR1 and CDR2: SEHNR and FQNEAQ (reference sequence). The CDR3 has 15 amino acids. CDR3 sequence reads: CASSGGRDRPYEQYF. The CDR3 nucleotides read TGTGCCAGCAGCGGTGGGAGGGACAGACCCTACGAGCAGTACTTC.

This sequence joins TRBV11-2 and TRBJ2-3; TRBD1 matches at 9 bases. J gave up 2 bases and V 5 bases, and 11 bases lay outside the gene matches. The germline CDR1 and CDR2 sequences are SGHAT and FQNNGV. This CDR3 is built from 17 residues. The CDR3 DNA is TGTGCCAGCAGCCGTAAATGGACAGGGGATAACACAGATACGCAGTATTTT. Protein product: CASSRKWTGDNTDTQYF. The entire variable domain, with the rest obtained from reference TRBV11-2 and TRBJ2-3, is as follows: EAGVAQSPRYKIIEKRQSVAFWCNPISGHATLYWYQQILGQGPKLLIQFQNNGVVDDSQLPKDRFSAERLKGVDSTLKIQPAKLEDSAVYLCASSRKWTGDNTDTQYFGPGTRLTVL.

This clonotype was recorded many times. This chain joins TRBV11-1 and TRBJ1-5; TRBD1 is a possible D gene (5 bases). CDR3 size: 17 residues. The V gene lost 2 bases and the J gene lost 3 bases, with 17 bases spanning the gap. Germline V gives CDR1 SGHAT, CDR2 FQDESV (reference sequence). The CDR3 sequence: CASSLSAVQDNNQPQHF. CDR3 in DNA: TGTGCCAGCAGCTTATCGGCGGTGCAGGACAACAATCAGCCCCAGCATTTT.

The CDR3, as DNA: TGTGCCAGCAGTCTACAGGGGCCTAGCTCCTACAATGAGCAGTTCTTC. Protein sequence: CASSLQGPSSYNEQFF. The chain has TRBV6-1 and TRBJ2-1; 7 bases align to TRBD1. Looked up from germline, CDR1 is MNHNS and CDR2 is SASEGT. Unmatched junction bases numbered 7, after V lost 5 bases and J lost 0 bases. CDR3 length: 16 residues.

This clonotype occurred many times. One end of the junction varies from germline; a read error may be responsible. This chain uses TRBV19 with TRBJ2-2; 9 nucleotides agree with TRBD2. CDR3 length equals 18 residues. Per the germline V gene, CDR1 is LNHDA and CDR2 is SQIVND (reference sequence). The CDR3 here is CASSTSPGLAVNTRELFF. CDR3 coding DNA: TGTGCCAGTAGTACCTCCCCGGGACTAGCAGTAAACACCAGGGAGCTGTTTTTT.

This clonotype was observed many times. The rearrangement uses TRBV2 and TRBJ1-1; no definite D call. The CDR3 is 11 amino acids. The germline V gene encodes CDR1 SNHLY and CDR2 FYNNEI. Trimming cost V 10 bases and J 2 bases, with 8 bases left between them. For the CDR3, the DNA is TGTGCCACGTTTCAAAACACTGAAGCTTTCTTT. It is translated as CATFQNTEAFF.

This clonotype was observed a handful of times. The rearrangement links TRBV27 to TRBJ1-6; unclear D gene. Between the trimmed V and J ends, which lost 2 bases and 8 bases, there was a span of 13 bases. Germline CDR1 and CDR2: MNHEY and SMNVEV (reference sequence). The CDR3 consists of 15 residues. This CDR3 is CASSLMDREDSPLHF. The CDR3 DNA sequence: TGTGCCAGCAGTTTAATGGACCGAGAAGATTCACCCCTCCACTTT.

The V and J genes are TRBV18 and TRBJ1-1, with D possibly matching TRBD1 (6 bases). Germline-derived CDR1 and CDR2 are KGHSH and LQKENI. The ends were cut back, 3 bases at V and 6 bases at J, with 14 bases in the middle. The CDR3 is 14 amino acids. This CDR3 reads CASSPRGGDAEAFF. The CDR3 bases are TGTGCCAGCTCACCTCGGGGGGGCGACGCTGAAGCTTTCTTT.

This chain links TRBV6-1 with TRBJ1-1; D might be TRBD1 (6 bases). The CDR3 contains 17 residues. The V end was cut by 6 bases, the J end by 3 bases, with 23 bases between. Germline V gives CDR1 MNHNS, CDR2 SASEGT. The CDR3 DNA follows: TGTGCCAGCAGGGCCCAACAGGGTTTGATGGTGCACACTGAAGCTTTCTTT. Protein sequence: CASRAQQGLMVHTEAFF.

This clonotype was seen only a few times. The gene calls are TRBV7-3 and TRBJ2-6; 11 bases align to TRBD2. The V segment lost 1 base and the J segment 4 bases; nucleotides outside the gene matches: 9. CDR1 and CDR2 (germline): SGHTA, FQGTGA. The CDR3 consists of 19 residues. For the CDR3, the DNA is TGTGCCAGCAGCTTAAGAATTGGGACTAGCGGAACCGGGGCCAACGTCCTGACTTTC. Encoded protein: CASSLRIGTSGTGANVLTF.

This clonotype was seen a handful of times. V gene TRBV5-5 combines with J gene TRBJ1-6; TRBD1 might be the D (5 bases). Trimming removed 2 bases at V and 17 bases at J, with 20 bases between. This CDR3 comprises 14 residues. The germline CDR1 and CDR2 sequences are SGHKS and YYEKEE (reference sequence). CDR3 region: CASSLDFRDRRFHF. CDR3 DNA: TGTGCCAGCAGCTTAGACTTCCGGGACCGCCGCTTCCACTTT.

This chain joins TRBV7-3 and TRBJ2-1, with 14 positions matching TRBD2. J was trimmed by 5 bases and V by 1 base; bases with no gene match: 13. Germline lookup yields CDR1 SGHTA and CDR2 FQGTGA. The CDR3 has 20 residues. In DNA form, the CDR3 reads TGTGCCAGCAGCTTAATCGGTGGACTAGCGGGAGGCAACCTCAACAATGAGCAGTTCTTC. This gives the protein CASSLIGGLAGGNLNNEQFF.

V usage is TRBV2 and J usage is TRBJ1-5; 8 bases align to TRBD1. Germline loops: CDR1 SNHLY, CDR2 FYNNEI. The CDR3 is 14 amino acids. J gave up 4 bases and V 8 bases, and 7 bases lay outside the gene matches. CDR3 nucleotides: TGTGCCAGCGATCCGGGACAGGATAATCAGCCCCAGCATTTT. Translating gives CASDPGQDNQPQHF.

There are a few counts of this clonotype. CDR3 loop: CASSPSGGSTDTQYF. The DNA for the CDR3 is TGTGCCAGCAGCCCTAGCGGCGGTAGCACAGATACGCAGTATTTT. The chain recombines TRBV13 with TRBJ2-3; 7 nucleotides match TRBD2. The CDR3 is 15 residues long. Trimming removed 5 bases from V and 0 bases from J; junction bases left unmatched: 5. Germline V CDR1 and CDR2: PRHDT, FYEKMQ (reference sequence).

This clonotype was seen ten or more times. The CDR3 is CASRGTEEAFF. The CDR3, as DNA: TGTGCCAGCAGGGGGACAGAAGAAGCTTTCTTT. The V gene is TRBV7-9, the J gene TRBJ1-1, with 7 nucleotides matching TRBD1. The CDR3 is made up of 11 amino acids. The germline CDR1 and CDR2 sequences are SEHNR and FQNEAQ (reference sequence). Trimming removed 6 bases from V and 8 bases from J; junction bases left unmatched: 3. Full variable domain (rest looked up from reference TRBV7-9 and TRBJ1-1): DTGVSQNPRHKITKRGQNVTFRCDPISEHNRLYWYRQTLGQGPEFLTYFQNEAQLEKSRLLSDRFSAERPKGSFSTLEIQRTEQGDSAMYLCASRGTEEAFFGQGTRLTVV.

The V and J genes are TRBV6-1 and TRBJ1-2, with 10 bases aligning to TRBD1. V shed 6 bases and J 6 bases; nucleotides not matched to a gene: 4. Germline V gene data show CDR1 as MNHNS and CDR2 as SASEGT. The CDR3 has 13 residues. CDR3 nucleotide sequence: TGTGCCAGCAGAAGACAGGGGGCTAATGGCTACACCTTC. Amino acid sequence: CASRRQGANGYTF.

The chain is built from TRBV20-1 and TRBJ2-3; D might be TRBD1 (5 bases). Germline CDR1 and CDR2: DFQATT and SNEGSKA (reference sequence). The CDR3 length is 13 residues. Trimming took off 6 bases at V and 2 bases at J, with 12 bases between the two ends. The CDR3 reads CSAGAGITDTQYF. CDR3 in DNA: TGCAGTGCAGGGGCAGGTATCACAGATACGCAGTATTTT.